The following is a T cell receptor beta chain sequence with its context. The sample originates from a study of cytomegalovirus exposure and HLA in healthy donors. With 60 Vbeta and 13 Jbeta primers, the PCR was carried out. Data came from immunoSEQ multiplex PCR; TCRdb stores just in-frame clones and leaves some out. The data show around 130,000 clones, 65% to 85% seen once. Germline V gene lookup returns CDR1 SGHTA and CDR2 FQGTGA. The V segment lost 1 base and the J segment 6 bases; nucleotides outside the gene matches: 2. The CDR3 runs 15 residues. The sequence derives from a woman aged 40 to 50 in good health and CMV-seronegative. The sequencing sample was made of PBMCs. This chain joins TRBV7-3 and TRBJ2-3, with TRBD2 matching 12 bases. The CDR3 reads CASSLSGLAGDTQYF. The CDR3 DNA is TGTGCCAGCAGCTTAAGTGGACTAGCGGGGGATACGCAGTATTTT.